This entry concerns a single TCR beta chain. Its antigen is not known. From germline, CDR1 is PRHDT and CDR2 FYEKMQ (reference sequence). The CDR3 totals 15 residues. The data were obtained in a study of blood T cells in healthy people across ages. Study-level background: Researchers report that template switching captured about one barcoded beta molecule per two T cells. General study results and limits: Long-lived donors exceeded aged donors in naive CD4+ cells and diversity.

A second PCR of 7 to 11 cycles used a sample-barcoded 5' primer and a J-beta primer mix. TCRdb passed the 5' RACE reads through MiXCR, listing each CDR3 protein once. The repertoire holds about 1.4 million distinct CDR3 sequences, with approximately 60% as singletons. Collection of 8.5 to 10 milliliters of peripheral blood was performed for each donor. There were at least 6 micrograms of total RNA extracted from every sample. This clonotype originated in a man between 18 and 29 years old in good health. Sequenced sample: blood. The chain is built from TRBV13 and TRBJ2-4; 9 bases line up with TRBD1. Judging by the DNA end, TRBJ2-7 fits better; the J call may be wrong. Here the CDR3 DNA reads TGTGCCAGCAGCTTAGAAAACAGGGGGCGTTACGAGCAGTACTTC. Translating gives CASSLENRGRYEQYF.